These T cell receptor beta chains were read from a single sample in a study of identical twins' blood T cells. TCRdb called the 5' RACE reads again in MiXCR, with one record for every CDR3 protein. This sample has 350,000 to 400,000 distinct CDR3 sequences, with around 30% found just once. The sequenced material came from PBMCs. These receptors all stem from a woman aged 18-49 years in good health. CDR3s include the opening cysteine and the closing phenylalanine or tryptophan. The D gene is left open where the match is weak. Some rows mark clone size as missing; the rest say once, few, many or name a class of expanded clone.

j_call | v_call | d_call | clone_size | cdr3_nt | cdr3_aa
TRBJ1-5 | TRBV19 | NA | NA | TGTGCCAGTAGTCGGGAGACTAATCAGCCCCAGCATTTT | CASSRETNQPQHF
TRBJ2-1 | TRBV6-2/TRBV6-3 | TRBD2 | few | TGTGCCAGCAGTCTCGCCCCCCCGGGACTAGCTATAGATGAGCAGTTCTTC | CASSLAPPGLAIDEQFF
TRBJ1-2 | TRBV20-1 | NA | few | TGCAGTGCTAGCGATATTAACTATGGCTACACCTTC | CSASDINYGYTF
TRBJ1-1 | TRBV7-8 | NA | many | TGTGCCAGCAGCTCGAACCTGAACACTGGAACTTTCTTT | CASSSNLNTGTFF
TRBJ1-1 | TRBV10-3 | NA | NA | TGTGCCATCAGTGAGTGGCAGGGCGGCACTGAAGCTTTCTTT | CAISEWQGGTEAFF
TRBJ1-2 | TRBV6-2/TRBV6-3 | TRBD1 | NA | TGTGCCAGCACCTTGACAGGGGAAGATGGCTACACCTTC | CASTLTGEDGYTF
TRBJ1-1 | TRBV29-1 | NA | few | TGCAGCGTTGTCGGGGTGAACACTGAAGCTTTCTTT | CSVVGVNTEAFF
TRBJ2-5 | TRBV9 | NA | NA | TGTGCCAGCAGCTCAAGGGGTGGGCTAAAAGAGACCCAGTACTTC | CASSSRGGLKETQYF
TRBJ1-2 | TRBV6-5 | NA | NA | TGTGCCAGCAGCCTTTTTGTAGACTATGGCTACACCTTC | CASSLFVDYGYTF
TRBJ1-5 | TRBV7-9 | NA | few | TGTGCCAGCAGGGGGGGAGACCATCAGCCCCAGCATTTT | CASRGGDHQPQHF
TRBJ2-3 | TRBV5-4 | NA | NA | TGTGCCAGCAGCTTGTGGGCCTCAGATACGCAGTATTTT | CASSLWASDTQYF
TRBJ2-6 | TRBV29-1 | NA | NA | TGCAGCGTTGAAGGTGCTGTGAACAGCTTACAGGTGGCCAACGTCCTGACTTTC | CSVEGAVNSLQVANVLTF
TRBJ1-5 | TRBV6-6 | TRBD1 | NA | TGTGCCGGCAGCGGACAGGGGAGGGATAATCAGCCCCAGCATTTT | CAGSGQGRDNQPQHF
TRBJ2-2 | TRBV3-1 | TRBD1 | NA | TGTGCCAGCAGCCACTGGACAGGGACCGGGGAGCTGTTTTTT | CASSHWTGTGELFF
TRBJ2-3 | TRBV7-8 | TRBD1 | NA | TGTGCCAGCAGCTTACAAAGGGGGCCTACAGATACGCAGTATTTT | CASSLQRGPTDTQYF
TRBJ1-2 | TRBV20-1 | NA | NA | TGCAGTGCTAGAGACAGAGGGACGGCGTCGGGAGGAGGCTACACCTTC | CSARDRGTASGGGYTF
TRBJ2-3 | TRBV20-1 | NA | NA | TGCAGTGCGAGAGCATTCACAGATACGCAGTATTTT | CSARAFTDTQYF
TRBJ1-5 | TRBV25-1 | NA | many | TGTGCCACCTACTACGGACCCTGGCCCCAGCATTTT | CATYYGPWPQHF
TRBJ1-1 | TRBV10-3 | NA | few | TGTGCCACCGGACGGTCGAACACTGAAGCTTTCTTT | CATGRSNTEAFF
TRBJ1-2 | TRBV10-3 | TRBD1 | few | TGTGCCACCCTAGCAGGGGGCGGCTCCTACACCTTC | CATLAGGGSYTF
TRBJ2-2 | TRBV18 | NA | many | TGTGCCAGCTCACCAAAGCAACATAACACCGGGGAGCTGTTTTTT | CASSPKQHNTGELFF
TRBJ1-2 | TRBV11-3 | NA | few | TGTGCCAGCAGCACCTTCCAGGGTGGCTATGGCTACACCTTC | CASSTFQGGYGYTF
TRBJ2-7 | TRBV29-1 | NA | NA | TGCAGCGTTGTAGGACACCGCTACGAGCAGTACTTC | CSVVGHRYEQYF
TRBJ2-7 | TRBV11-2 | NA | NA | TGTGCCAGCAGCTTATGGGGGAAACACGAGCAGTACTTC | CASSLWGKHEQYF
TRBJ1-2 | TRBV7-9 | TRBD1 | few | TGTGCCAGCAGCCTGGGCCGGAAGACAGGGACCTTC | CASSLGRKTGTF
TRBJ1-2 | TRBV7-9 | TRBD1 | few | TGTGCCAGCAGCCCACAGGGGGTCGGCTACACCTTC | CASSPQGVGYTF
TRBJ2-4 | TRBV13 | NA | NA | TGTGCCAGCAGCCTTTTCGCCTCCAAAAACATTCAGTACTTC | CASSLFASKNIQYF